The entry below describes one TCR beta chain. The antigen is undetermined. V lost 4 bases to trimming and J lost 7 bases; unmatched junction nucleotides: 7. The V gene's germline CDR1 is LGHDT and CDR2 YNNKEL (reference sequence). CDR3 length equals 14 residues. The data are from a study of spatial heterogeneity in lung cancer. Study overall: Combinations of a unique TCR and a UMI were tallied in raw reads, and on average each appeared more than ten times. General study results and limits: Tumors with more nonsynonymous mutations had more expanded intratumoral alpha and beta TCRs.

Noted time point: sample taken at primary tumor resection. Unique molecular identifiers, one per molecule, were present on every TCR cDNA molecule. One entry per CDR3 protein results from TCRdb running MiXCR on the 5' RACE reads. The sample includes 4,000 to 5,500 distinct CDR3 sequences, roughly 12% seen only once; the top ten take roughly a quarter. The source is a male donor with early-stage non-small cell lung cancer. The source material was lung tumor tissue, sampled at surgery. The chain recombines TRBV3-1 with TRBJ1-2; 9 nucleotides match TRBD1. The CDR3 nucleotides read TGTGCCAGCAGCCGCAGGACAGGGGACTTTGGCTACACCTTC. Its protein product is CASSRRTGDFGYTF.